What follows describes a single T cell receptor beta chain. The data belong to a study of cytomegalovirus exposure and HLA in healthy donors. The CDR3 is made up of 18 amino acids. CDR1 SGHTA and CDR2 FQGNSA come from the germline V gene. The ends lost 6 bases at V and 0 bases at J; junction bases unmatched: 8. 13 Jbeta primers and 60 Vbeta primers were used for the PCR. The table came from immunoSEQ multiplex PCR; TCRdb's copy has only in-frame clones and leaves some out. The profile shows around 170,000 clones, 65% to 85% of them singletons. This TCR derives from a man aged 45-65 years in good health and CMV-seronegative. J is TRBJ1-6 and V is TRBV7-2; the match to TRBD1 covers 10 bases. The sample consisted of PBMCs. As DNA, the CDR3 is TGTGCCAGCAGGGAGGGACAGGGGCATCGCTCCTATAATTCACCCCTCCACTTT. It specifies CASREGQGHRSYNSPLHF.